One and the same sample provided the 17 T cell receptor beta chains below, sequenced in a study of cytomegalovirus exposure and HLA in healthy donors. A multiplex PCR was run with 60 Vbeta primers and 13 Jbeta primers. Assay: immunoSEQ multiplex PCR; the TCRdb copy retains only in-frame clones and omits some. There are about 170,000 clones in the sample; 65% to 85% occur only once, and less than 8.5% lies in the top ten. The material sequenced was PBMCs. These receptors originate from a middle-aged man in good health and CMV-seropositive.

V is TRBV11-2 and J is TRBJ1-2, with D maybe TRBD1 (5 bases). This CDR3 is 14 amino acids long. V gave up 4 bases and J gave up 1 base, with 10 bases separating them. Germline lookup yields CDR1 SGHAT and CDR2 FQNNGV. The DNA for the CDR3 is TGTGCCAGCAGCTGGGCCGACAGTAACTATGGCTACACCTTC. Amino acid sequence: CASSWADSNYGYTF.

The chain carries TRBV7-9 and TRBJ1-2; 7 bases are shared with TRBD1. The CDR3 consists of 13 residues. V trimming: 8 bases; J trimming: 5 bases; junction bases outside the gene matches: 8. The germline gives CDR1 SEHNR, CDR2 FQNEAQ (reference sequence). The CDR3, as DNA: TGTGCCAGCCGCCCAGGACAGGATTATGGCTACACCTTC. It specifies CASRPGQDYGYTF.

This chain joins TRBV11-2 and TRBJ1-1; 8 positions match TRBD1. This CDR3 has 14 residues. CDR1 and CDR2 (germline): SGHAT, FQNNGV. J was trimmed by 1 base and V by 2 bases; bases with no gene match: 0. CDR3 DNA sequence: TGTGCCAGCAGCTTACAGGGGGCGAACACTGAAGCTTTCTTT. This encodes CASSLQGANTEAFF.

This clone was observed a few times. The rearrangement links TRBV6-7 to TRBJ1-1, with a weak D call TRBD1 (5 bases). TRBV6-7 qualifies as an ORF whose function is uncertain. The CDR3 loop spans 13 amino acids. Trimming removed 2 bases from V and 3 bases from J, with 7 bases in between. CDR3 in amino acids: CASSYKGDTEAFF. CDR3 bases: TGTGCCAGCAGTTACAAAGGGGACACTGAAGCTTTCTTT.

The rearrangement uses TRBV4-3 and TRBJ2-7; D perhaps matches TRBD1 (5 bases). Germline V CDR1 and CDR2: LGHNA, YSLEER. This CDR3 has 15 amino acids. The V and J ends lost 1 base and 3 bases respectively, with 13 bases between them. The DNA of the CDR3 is TGCGCCAGCAGCCAAGGGCGTACCCAGGGCTACGAGCAGTACTTC. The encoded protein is CASSQGRTQGYEQYF.

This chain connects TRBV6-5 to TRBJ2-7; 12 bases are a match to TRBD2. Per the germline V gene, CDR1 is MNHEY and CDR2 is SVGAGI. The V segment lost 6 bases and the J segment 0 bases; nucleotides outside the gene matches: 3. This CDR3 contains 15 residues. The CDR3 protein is CASSGTSGFSYEQYF. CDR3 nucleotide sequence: TGTGCCAGCAGCGGGACTAGCGGGTTCTCCTACGAGCAGTACTTC.

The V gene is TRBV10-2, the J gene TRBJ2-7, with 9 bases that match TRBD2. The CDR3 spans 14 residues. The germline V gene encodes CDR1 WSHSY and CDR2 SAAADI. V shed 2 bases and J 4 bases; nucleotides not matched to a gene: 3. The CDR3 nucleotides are TGCGCCAGCAGTGAGGGCGGGGGGGCATACGAGCAGTACTTC. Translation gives CASSEGGGAYEQYF.

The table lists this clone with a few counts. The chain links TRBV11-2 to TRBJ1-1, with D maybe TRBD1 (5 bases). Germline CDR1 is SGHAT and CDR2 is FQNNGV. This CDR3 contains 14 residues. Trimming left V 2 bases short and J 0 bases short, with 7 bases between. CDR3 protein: CASSLPTVNTEAFF. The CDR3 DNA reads TGTGCCAGCAGCTTACCGACAGTGAACACTGAAGCTTTCTTT.

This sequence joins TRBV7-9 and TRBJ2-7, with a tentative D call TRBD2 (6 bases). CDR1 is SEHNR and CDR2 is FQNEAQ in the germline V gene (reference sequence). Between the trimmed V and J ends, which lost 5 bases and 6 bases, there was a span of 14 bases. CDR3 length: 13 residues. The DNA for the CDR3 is TGTGCCAGCAGCACTCAGGAGGGTGGCGAGCAGTACTTC. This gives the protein CASSTQEGGEQYF.

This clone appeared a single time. The chain's CDR3 is CASYRPGGPPLGEQYF. DNA for the CDR3: TGTGCCAGTTACCGCCCGGGGGGTCCCCCCCTCGGCGAGCAGTACTTC. The genes are TRBV7-9 and TRBJ2-7, with 7 bases that match TRBD2. CDR1 is SEHNR and CDR2 is FQNEAQ in the germline V gene (reference sequence). The junction had 20 bases not matched to a gene; V was cut back by 9 bases and J by 6 bases. The CDR3 is made up of 16 amino acids.

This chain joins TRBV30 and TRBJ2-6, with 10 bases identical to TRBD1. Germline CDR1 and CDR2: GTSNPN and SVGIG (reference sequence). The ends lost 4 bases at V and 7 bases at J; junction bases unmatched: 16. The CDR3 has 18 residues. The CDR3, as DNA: TGTGCCTGGACCCGGGGACAGGGGCTAGGTTTTGGAGCCAACGTCCTGACTTTC. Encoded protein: CAWTRGQGLGFGANVLTF.

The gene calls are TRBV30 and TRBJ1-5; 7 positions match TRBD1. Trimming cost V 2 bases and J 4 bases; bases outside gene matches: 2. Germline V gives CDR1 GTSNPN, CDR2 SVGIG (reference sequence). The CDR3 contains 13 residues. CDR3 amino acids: CAWSPDRNQPQHF. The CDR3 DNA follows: TGTGCCTGGAGTCCGGACAGGAATCAGCCCCAGCATTTT.

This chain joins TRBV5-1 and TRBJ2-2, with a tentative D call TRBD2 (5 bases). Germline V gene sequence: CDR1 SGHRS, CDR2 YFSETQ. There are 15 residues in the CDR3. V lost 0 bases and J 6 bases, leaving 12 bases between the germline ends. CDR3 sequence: CASSLEVGLAGELFF. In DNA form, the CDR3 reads TGCGCCAGCAGCTTGGAAGTCGGACTCGCCGGGGAGCTGTTTTTT.

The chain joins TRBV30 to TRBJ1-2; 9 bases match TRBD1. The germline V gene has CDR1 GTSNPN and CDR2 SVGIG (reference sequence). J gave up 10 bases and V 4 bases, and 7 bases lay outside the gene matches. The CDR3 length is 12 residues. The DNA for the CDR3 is TGTGCCTGGATTCGGGACAGGGTCATCTACACCTTC. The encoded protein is CAWIRDRVIYTF.

The CDR3 here is CASSLRVSPSNEQYF. For the CDR3, the DNA is TGTGCCAGCAGCCTTCGAGTTTCGCCGAGCAACGAGCAGTACTTC. V is TRBV7-2 and J is TRBJ2-5; no clear D. TRBJ2-7 matches the DNA end more closely, so the J call is doubtful. This CDR3 spans 15 amino acids. Germline V gene data show CDR1 as SGHTA and CDR2 as FQGNSA.

CDR3 sequence: CASAGGRYNEQFF. Written as DNA, the CDR3 is TGTGCCAGCGCCGGGGGGCGTTACAATGAGCAGTTCTTC. This chain connects TRBV7-2 to TRBJ2-1, with D perhaps TRBD2 (7 bases). The V end was cut by 8 bases, the J end by 4 bases, with 12 bases between. Germline V CDR1 and CDR2: SGHTA, FQGNSA. CDR3 length equals 13 residues. Full variable domain (rest looked up from reference TRBV7-2 and TRBJ2-1): GAGVSQSPSNKVTEKGKDVELRCDPISGHTALYWYRQSLGQGLEFLIYFQGNSAPDKSGLPSDRFSAERTGGSVSTLTIQRTQQEDSAVYLCASAGGRYNEQFFGPGTRLTVL.

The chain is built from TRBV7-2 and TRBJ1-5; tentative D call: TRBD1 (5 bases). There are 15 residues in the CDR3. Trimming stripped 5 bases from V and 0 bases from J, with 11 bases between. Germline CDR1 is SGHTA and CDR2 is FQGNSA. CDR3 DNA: TGTGCCAGCAGCCCAGGGTCCTTTAGCAATCAGCCCCAGCATTTT. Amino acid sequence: CASSPGSFSNQPQHF.